This TCR beta chain was identified during a study of identical twins. Template switching (which added a universal primer site) was used, and cDNA carried unique molecular identifiers. TCRdb independently ran MiXCR on the 5' RACE reads; one entry per CDR3 protein. The sample shows under 900,000 distinct CDR3 sequences, over 9% of them seen only once. Germline values: CDR1 SEHNR, CDR2 FQNEAQ (reference sequence). The junction had 3 bases not matched to a gene; V was cut back by 3 bases and J by 6 bases. The CDR3 extends over 15 amino acids. This clonotype was detected ten times or more. In addition, the sample was reused for a study of yellow fever vaccine responses in identical twins.

The clonotype comes from a woman aged 18 to 35 in good health. Material for sequencing was PBMCs. The V call is TRBV7-9, the J call TRBJ2-1, with 12 bases aligning to TRBD2. CDR3 residues: CASSFSSGGANEQFF. The CDR3 region has the DNA TGTGCCAGCAGCTTTTCTAGCGGGGGGGCCAATGAGCAGTTCTTC. The complete variable domain, with remaining parts taken from reference TRBV7-9 and TRBJ2-1, reads DTGVSQNPRHKITKRGQNVTFRCDPISEHNRLYWYRQTLGQGPEFLTYFQNEAQLEKSRLLSDRFSAERPKGSFSTLEIQRTEQGDSAMYLCASSFSSGGANEQFFGPGTRLTVL.